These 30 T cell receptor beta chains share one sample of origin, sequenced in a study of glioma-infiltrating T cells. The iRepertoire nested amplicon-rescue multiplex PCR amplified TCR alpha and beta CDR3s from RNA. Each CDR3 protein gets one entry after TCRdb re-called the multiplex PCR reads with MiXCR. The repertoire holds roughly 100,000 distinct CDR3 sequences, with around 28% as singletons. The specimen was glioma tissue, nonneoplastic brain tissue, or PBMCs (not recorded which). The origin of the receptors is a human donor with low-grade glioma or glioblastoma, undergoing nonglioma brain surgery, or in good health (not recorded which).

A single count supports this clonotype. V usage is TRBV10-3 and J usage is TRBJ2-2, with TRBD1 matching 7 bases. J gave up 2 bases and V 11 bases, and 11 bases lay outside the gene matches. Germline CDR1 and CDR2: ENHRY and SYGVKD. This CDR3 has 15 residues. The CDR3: CAATGQVVNTGELFF. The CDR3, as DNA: TGTGCCGCGACTGGACAGGTGGTAAACACCGGGGAGCTGTTTTTT.

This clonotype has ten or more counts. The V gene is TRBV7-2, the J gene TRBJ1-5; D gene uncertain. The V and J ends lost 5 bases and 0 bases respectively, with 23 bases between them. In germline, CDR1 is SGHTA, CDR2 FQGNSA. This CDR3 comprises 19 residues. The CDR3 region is CASSPWLQRSGYSNQPQHF. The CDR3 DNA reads TGTGCCAGCAGCCCATGGCTCCAGCGGTCGGGCTATAGCAATCAGCCCCAGCATTTT.

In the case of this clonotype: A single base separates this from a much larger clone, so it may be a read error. This chain's CDR3 is CASKEGRRGEQYF. In nucleotides, the CDR3 is TGTGCCAGCAAGGAGGGCCGTAGGGGCGAGCAGTACTTC. The rearrangement uses TRBV2 and TRBJ2-7; D may be TRBD2 (6 bases). The CDR3 sequence is 13 residues long. Germline V gives CDR1 SNHLY, CDR2 FYNNEI. V was pared by 7 bases and J by 6 bases, with 16 bases between.

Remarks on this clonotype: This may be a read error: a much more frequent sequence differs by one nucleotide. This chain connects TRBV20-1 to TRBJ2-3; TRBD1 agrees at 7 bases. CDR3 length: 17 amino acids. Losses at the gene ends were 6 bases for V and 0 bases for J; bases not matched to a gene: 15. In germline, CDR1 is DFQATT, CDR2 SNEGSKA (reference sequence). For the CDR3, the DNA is TGCAGTGCACCCATATTAGGGGGCTCCCTAAGCACAGATACGCAGTATTTT. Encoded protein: CSAPILGGSLSTDTQYF.

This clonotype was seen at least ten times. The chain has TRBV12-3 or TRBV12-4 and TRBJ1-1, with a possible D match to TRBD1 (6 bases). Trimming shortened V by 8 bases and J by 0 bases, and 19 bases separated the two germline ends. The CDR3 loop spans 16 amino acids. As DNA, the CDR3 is TGTGCCAGCCGAGGACCGGGACACCTCCTGAACACTGAAGCTTTCTTT. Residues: CASRGPGHLLNTEAFF.

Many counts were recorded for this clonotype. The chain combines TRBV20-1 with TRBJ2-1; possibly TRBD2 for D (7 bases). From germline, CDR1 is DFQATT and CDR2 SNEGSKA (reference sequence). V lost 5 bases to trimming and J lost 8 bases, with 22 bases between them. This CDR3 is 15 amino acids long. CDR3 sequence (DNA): TGCAGTGCTTTCCGCTCGAGGGGGGGCAGTGATGAGCAGTTCTTC. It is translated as CSAFRSRGGSDEQFF.

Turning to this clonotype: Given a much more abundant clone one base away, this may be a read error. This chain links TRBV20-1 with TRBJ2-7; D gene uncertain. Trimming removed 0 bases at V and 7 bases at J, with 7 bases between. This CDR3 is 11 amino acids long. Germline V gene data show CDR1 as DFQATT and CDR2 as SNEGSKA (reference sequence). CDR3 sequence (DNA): TGCAGTGCTAGAGAATCGAGAGAGCAGTACTTC. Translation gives CSARESREQYF.

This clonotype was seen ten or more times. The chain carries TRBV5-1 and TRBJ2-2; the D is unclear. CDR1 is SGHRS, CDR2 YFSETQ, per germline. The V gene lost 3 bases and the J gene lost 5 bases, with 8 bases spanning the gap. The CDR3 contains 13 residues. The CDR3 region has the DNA TGCGCCAGCAGCTCTGACACGACCGGGGAGCTGTTTTTT. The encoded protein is CASSSDTTGELFF.

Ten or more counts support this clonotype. CDR3 sequence: CASSSGTGRRDTQYF. CDR3 coding DNA: TGTGCCAGCAGCTCCGGGACAGGACGTCGAGATACGCAGTATTTT. J is TRBJ2-3 and V is TRBV5-6, with TRBD1 matching over 8 bases. The CDR3 has 15 amino acids. The V segment lost 3 bases and the J segment 5 bases; nucleotides outside the gene matches: 8. Germline-derived CDR1 and CDR2 are SGHDT and YYEEEE.

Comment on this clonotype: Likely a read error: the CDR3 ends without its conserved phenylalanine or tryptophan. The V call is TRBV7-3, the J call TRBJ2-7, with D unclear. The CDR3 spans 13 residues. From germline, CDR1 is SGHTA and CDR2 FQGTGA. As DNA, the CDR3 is TGCGCCAGCAGCCTGGATAGTACCTACGAGCAGTACCTC. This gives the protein CASSLDSTYEQYL.

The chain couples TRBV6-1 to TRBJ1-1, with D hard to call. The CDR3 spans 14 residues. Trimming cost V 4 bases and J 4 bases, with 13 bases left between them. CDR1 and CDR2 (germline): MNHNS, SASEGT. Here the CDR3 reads CASSAAQSTTEAFF. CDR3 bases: TGTGCCAGCAGTGCGGCGCAGAGTACCACTGAAGCTTTCTTT.

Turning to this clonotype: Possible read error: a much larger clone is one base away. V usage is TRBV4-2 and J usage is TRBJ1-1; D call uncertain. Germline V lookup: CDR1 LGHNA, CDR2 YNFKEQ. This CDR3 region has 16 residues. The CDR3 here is CACSQESPRGNTEAFF. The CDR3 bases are TGTGCCTGCAGCCAAGAAAGCCCTCGCGGTAACACTGAAGCTTTCTTT.

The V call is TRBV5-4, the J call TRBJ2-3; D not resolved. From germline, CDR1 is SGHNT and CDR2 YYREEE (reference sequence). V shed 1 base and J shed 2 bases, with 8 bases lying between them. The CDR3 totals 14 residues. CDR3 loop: CASSLQRDTDTQYF. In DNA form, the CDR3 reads TGTGCCAGCAGCTTGCAAAGGGACACAGATACGCAGTATTTT. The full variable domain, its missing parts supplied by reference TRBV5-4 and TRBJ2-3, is ETGVTQSPTHLIKTRGQQVTLRCSSQSGHNTVSWYQQALGQGPQFIFQYYREEENGRGNFPPRFSGLQFPNYSSELNVNALELDDSALYLCASSLQRDTDTQYFGPGTRLTVL.

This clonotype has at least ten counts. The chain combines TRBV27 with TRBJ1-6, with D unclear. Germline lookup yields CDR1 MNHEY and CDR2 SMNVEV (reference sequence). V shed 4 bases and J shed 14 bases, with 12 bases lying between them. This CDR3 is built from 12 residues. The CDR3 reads CASSSDTGSLHF. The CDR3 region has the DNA TGTGCCAGCAGTTCTGACACCGGGTCCCTCCACTTT.

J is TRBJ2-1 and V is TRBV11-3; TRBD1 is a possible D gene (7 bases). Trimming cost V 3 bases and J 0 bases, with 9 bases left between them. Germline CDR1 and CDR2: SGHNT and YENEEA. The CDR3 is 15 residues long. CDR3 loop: CASSFQGGSYNEQFF. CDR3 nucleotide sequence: TGTGCCAGCAGCTTTCAGGGGGGCTCCTACAATGAGCAGTTCTTC.

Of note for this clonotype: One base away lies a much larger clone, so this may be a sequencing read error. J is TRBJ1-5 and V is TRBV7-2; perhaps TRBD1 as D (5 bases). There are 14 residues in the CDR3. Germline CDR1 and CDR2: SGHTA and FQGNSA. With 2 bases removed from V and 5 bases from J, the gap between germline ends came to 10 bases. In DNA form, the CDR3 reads TGTGCCAGCAGCTTACTACAGGAAGATCAGCCCCAGCATTTT. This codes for CASSLLQEDQPQHF.

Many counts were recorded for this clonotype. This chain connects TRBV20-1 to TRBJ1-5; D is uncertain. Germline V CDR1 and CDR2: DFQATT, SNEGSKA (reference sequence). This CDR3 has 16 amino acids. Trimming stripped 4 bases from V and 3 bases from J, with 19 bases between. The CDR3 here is CSATLPRQNLNQPQHF. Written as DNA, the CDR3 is TGCAGTGCTACTCTTCCAAGGCAGAATCTCAATCAGCCCCAGCATTTT.

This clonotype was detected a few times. The CDR3: CASKQGVGNQPQHF. CDR3 nucleotide sequence: TGTGCCAGTAAACAGGGGGTGGGCAATCAGCCCCAGCATTTT. V and J are TRBV19 and TRBJ1-5; 8 bases align to TRBD1. The germline V gene has CDR1 LNHDA and CDR2 SQIVND (reference sequence). The CDR3 is 14 amino acids. J was trimmed by 2 bases and V by 7 bases; bases with no gene match: 4.

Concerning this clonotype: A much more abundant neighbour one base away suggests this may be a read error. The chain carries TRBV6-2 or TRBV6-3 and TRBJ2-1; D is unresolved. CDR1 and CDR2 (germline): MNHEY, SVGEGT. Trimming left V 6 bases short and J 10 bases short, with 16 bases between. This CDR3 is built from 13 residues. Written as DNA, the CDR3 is TGTGCCAGCAGCCGCACCAACGAGAACGAGCAGTTCTTC. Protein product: CASSRTNENEQFF.

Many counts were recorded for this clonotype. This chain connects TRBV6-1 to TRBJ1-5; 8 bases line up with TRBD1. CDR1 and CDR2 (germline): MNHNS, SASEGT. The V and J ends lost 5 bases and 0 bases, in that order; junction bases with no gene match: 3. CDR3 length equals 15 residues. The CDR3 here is CASSPQGASNQPQHF. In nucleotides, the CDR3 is TGTGCCAGCAGTCCCCAGGGGGCTAGCAATCAGCCCCAGCATTTT.

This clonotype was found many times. CDR3 bases: TGTGCCAGCAGCCAAGGGGGACAGGGAGTAAATGGCTACACCTTC. It yields the protein CASSQGGQGVNGYTF. The rearrangement uses TRBV4-2 and TRBJ1-2; 9 bases match TRBD1. V shed 1 base and J 6 bases; nucleotides not matched to a gene: 6. Per the germline V gene, CDR1 is LGHNA and CDR2 is YNFKEQ. The CDR3 contains 15 residues.

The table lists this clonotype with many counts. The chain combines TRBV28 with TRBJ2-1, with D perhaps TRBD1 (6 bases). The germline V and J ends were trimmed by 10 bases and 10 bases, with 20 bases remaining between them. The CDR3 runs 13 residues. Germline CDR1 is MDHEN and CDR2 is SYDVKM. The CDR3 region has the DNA TGTGCCACTAGGTTGGGGGCAATAGGGGAGCAGTTCTTC. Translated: CATRLGAIGEQFF.

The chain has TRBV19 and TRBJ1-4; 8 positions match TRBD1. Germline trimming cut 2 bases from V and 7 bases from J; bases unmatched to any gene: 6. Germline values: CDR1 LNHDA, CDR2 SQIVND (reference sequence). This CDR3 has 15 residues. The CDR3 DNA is TGTGCCAGTAGTATAAGGACAGGGAGGACTGAAAAACTGTTTTTT. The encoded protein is CASSIRTGRTEKLFF.

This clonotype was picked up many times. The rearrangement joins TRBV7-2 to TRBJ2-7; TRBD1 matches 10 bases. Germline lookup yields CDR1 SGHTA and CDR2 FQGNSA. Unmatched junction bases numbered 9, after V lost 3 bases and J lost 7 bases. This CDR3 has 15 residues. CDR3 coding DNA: TGTGCCAGCAGCTTTCTCTCGGGACAGGGGTATGAGCAGTACTTC. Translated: CASSFLSGQGYEQYF.

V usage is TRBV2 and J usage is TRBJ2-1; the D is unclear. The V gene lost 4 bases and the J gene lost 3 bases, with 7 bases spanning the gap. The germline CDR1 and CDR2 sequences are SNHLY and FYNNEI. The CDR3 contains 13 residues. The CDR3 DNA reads TGTGCCAGCAGTGTACAGCTCTACAATGAGCAGTTCTTC. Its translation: CASSVQLYNEQFF.

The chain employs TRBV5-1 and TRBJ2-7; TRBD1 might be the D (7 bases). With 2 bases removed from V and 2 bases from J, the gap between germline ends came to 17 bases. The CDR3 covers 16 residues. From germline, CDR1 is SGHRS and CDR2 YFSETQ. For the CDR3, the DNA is TGCGCCAGCAGCTTAACTCTTGACAGGGAGGCCTACGAGCAGTACTTC. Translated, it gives CASSLTLDREAYEQYF.

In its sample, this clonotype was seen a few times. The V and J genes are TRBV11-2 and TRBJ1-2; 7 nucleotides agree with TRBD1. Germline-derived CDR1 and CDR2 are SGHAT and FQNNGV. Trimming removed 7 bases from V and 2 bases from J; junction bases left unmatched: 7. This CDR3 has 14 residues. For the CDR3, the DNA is TGTGCCAGCACCCAGGACAGGCAAAACTATGGCTACACCTTC. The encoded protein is CASTQDRQNYGYTF.

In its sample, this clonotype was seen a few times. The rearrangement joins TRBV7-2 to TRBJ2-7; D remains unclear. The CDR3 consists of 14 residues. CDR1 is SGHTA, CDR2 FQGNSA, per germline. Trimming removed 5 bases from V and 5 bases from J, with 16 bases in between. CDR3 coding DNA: TGTGCCAGCAGCGTAGGTCCCACGCTCGACGAGCAGTACTTC. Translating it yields CASSVGPTLDEQYF.

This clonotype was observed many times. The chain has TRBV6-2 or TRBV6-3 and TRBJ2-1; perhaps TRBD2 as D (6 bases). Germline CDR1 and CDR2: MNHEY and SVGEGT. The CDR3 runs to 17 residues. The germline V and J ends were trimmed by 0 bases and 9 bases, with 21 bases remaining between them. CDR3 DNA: TGTGCCAGCAGTTACTCGGTAGGAGGGGTATATCGGGGTGAGCAGTTCTTC. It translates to CASSYSVGGVYRGEQFF.

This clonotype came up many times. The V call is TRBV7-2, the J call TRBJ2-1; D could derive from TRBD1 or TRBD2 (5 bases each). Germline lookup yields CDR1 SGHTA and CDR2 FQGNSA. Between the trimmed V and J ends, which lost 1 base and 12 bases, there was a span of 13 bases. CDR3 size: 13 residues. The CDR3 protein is CASSLVQAGGQFF. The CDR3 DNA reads TGTGCCAGCAGCTTAGTCCAGGCTGGGGGGCAGTTCTTC.